This T cell receptor (beta chain) was documented in a study of shared clonotypes between healthy human individuals. This clone was picked up one time. Its matching antigen is unknown. The study, taken as a whole, reports: Clonotypes not shared had lower generation probabilities than those common to all four donors.

V lost 5 bases and J lost 6; bases outside the gene matches: 7. This CDR3 is 14 amino acids long. The germline CDR1 and CDR2 sequences are SGHAT and FQDESV (reference sequence). Measured with immunoSEQ multiplex PCR; TCRdb has only the in-frame clones, and not every one. Found here are roughly 2.2 million clones, 93% of them singletons; the top ten hold 0.39%. Source material: naive CD4+ T cells from PBMCs. This sample's subset: CD45RA+ positively selected. The TCR comes from a man younger than 35 in good health. Some clones in this sample may be carry-over from other donors' samples. The chain is built from TRBV11-1 and TRBJ2-7; TRBD1 matches at 10 bases. The CDR3 region is CASSGRQGAGEQYF. The CDR3 bases are TGTGCCAGCAGCGGGCGACAGGGGGCAGGCGAGCAGTACTTC. Based on the CDR3 plus reference TRBV11-1 and TRBJ2-7, the full variable domain is EAEVAQSPRYKITEKSQAVAFWCDPISGHATLYWYRQILGQGPELLVQFQDESVVDDSQLPKDRFSAERLKGVDSTLKIQPAELGDSAMYLCASSGRQGAGEQYFGPGTRLTVT.